This T cell receptor (beta chain) stems from a study of control samples from healthy donors and cancer patients. The table came from immunoSEQ multiplex PCR; TCRdb's copy has only in-frame clones and leaves some out. The repertoire holds 120,000 or so clones, with about 90% as singletons. CDR1 and CDR2 (germline): SGHVS, FQNEAQ. This CDR3 has 15 residues. V gave up 5 bases and J gave up 1 base, with 11 bases separating them. The J gene is TRBJ2-2, the V gene TRBV7-8, with D possibly matching TRBD1 (5 bases). This receptor was taken from a man aged 55-75 years in good health. The source material was blood. In DNA form, the CDR3 reads TGTGCCAGCAGCCCCCTAACAGGGAACACCGGGGAGCTGTTTTTT. Translating gives CASSPLTGNTGELFF.